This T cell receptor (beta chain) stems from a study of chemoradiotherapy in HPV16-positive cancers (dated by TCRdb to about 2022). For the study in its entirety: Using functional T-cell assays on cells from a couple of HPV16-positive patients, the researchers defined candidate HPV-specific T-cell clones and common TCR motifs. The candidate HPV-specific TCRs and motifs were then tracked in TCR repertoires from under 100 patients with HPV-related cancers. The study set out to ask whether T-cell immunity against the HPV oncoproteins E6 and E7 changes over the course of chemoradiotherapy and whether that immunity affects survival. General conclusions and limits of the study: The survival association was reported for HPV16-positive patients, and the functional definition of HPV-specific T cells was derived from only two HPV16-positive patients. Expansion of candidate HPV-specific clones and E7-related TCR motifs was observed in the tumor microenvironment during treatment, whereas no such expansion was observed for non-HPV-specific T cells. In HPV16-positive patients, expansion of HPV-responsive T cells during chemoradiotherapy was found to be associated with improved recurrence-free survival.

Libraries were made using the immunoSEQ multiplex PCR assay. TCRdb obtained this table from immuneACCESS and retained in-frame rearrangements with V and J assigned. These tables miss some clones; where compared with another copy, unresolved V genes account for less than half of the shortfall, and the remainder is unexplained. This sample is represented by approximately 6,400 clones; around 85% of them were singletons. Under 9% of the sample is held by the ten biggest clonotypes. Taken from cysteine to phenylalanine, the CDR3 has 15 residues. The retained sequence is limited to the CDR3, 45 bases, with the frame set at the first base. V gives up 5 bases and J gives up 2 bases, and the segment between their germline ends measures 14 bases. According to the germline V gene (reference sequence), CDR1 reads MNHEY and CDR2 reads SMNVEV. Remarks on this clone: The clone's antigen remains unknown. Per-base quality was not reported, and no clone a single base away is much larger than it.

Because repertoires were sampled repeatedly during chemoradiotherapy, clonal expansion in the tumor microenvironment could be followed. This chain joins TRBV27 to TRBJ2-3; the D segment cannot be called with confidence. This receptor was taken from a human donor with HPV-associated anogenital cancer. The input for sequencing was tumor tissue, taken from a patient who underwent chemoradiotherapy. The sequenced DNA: TGTGCCAGCAGTCTCCGAGAGAGGACCACAGATACGCAGTATTTT. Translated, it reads CASSLRERTTDTQYF.